The count of the clone carrying this TCR beta chain is one. Its antigen is not known. The data belong to a study of cytomegalovirus exposure and HLA in healthy donors. Study results and limitations: A few chains linked to CMV were shown in vitro to be specific for CMV antigens. Across donors, most TCRs were seen rarely, yet some public ones were widespread. Later work found that TCR association rates differed between HLA loci; DRB1 had the most and HLA-C the fewest.

PCR employed 60 Vbeta and 13 Jbeta primers. Using immunoSEQ multiplex PCR, the repertoire was profiled, and TCRdb retains in-frame clones only, with some absent. Here the sample spans approximately 200,000 clones, around 80% being singletons. Germline loops: CDR1 MRHNA, CDR2 SNTAGT. This CDR3 region has 16 residues. The junction had 5 bases not matched to a gene; V was cut back by 3 bases and J by 1 base. Source material: PBMCs. This TCR derives from a woman aged 18-29 years in good health and CMV-seropositive. The chain links TRBV6-4 to TRBJ2-3; TRBD2 matches at 9 bases. The CDR3 nucleotides read TGTGCCAGCAGTGAATGGGCTAGCGGGGGCACAGATACGCAGTATTTT. It translates to CASSEWASGGTDTQYF.